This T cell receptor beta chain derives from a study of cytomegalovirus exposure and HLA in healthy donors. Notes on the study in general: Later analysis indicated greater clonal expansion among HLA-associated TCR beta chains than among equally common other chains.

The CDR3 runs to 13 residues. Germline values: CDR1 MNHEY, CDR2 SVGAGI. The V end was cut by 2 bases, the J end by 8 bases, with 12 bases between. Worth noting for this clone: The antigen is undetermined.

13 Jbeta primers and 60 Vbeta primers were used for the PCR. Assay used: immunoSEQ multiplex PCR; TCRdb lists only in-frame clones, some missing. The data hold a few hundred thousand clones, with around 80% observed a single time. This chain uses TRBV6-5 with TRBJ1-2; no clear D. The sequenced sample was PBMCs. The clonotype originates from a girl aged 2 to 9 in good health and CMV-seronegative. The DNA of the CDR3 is TGTGCCAGCAGTTACGGGGTCGCGGGGGGCTACACCTTC. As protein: CASSYGVAGGYTF.